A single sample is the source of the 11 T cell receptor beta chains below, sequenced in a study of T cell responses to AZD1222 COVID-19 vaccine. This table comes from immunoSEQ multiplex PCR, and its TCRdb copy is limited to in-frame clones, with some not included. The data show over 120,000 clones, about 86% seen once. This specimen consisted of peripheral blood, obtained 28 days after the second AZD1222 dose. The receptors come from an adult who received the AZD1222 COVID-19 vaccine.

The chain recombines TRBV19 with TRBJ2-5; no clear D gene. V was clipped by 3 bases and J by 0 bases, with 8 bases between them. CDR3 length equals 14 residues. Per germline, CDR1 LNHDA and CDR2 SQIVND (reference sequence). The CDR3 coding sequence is TGTGCCAGTAGTATTGGGCCAGACCAAGAGACCCAGTACTTC. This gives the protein CASSIGPDQETQYF.

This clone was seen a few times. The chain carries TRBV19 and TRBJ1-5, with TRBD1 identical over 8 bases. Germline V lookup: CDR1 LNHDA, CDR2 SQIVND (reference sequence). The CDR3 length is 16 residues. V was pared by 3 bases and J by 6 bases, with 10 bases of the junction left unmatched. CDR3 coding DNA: TGTGCCAGTAGTATCCCACTACCAGGGGGCGGTCAGCCCCAGCATTTT. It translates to CASSIPLPGGGQPQHF.

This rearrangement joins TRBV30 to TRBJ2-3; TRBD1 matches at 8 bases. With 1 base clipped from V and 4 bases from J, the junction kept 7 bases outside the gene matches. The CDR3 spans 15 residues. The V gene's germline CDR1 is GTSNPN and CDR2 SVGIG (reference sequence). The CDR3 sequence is CAWSGQGSRADTQYF. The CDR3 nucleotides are TGTGCCTGGAGTGGACAGGGGTCCAGGGCAGATACGCAGTATTTT.

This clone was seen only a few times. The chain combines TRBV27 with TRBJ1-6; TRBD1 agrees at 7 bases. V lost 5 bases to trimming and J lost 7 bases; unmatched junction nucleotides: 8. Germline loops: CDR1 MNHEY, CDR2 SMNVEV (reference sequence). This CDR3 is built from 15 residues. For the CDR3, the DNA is TGTGCCAGCAGTACCCAGGGACAGTTCAATTCACCCCTCCACTTT. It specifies CASSTQGQFNSPLHF.

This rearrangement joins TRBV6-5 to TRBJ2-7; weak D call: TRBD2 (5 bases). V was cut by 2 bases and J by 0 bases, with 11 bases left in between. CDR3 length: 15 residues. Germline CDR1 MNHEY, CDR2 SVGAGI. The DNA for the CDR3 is TGTGCCAGCAGTTACGGTCCGGGATACTCCTACGAGCAGTACTTC. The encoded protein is CASSYGPGYSYEQYF.

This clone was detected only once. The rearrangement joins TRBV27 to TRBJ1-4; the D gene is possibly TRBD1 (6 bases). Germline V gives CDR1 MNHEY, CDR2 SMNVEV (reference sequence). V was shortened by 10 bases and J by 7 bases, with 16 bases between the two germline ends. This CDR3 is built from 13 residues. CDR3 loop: CATSRGLGEKLFF. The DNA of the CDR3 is TGTGCCACCTCAAGGGGGTTGGGTGAAAAACTGTTTTTT.

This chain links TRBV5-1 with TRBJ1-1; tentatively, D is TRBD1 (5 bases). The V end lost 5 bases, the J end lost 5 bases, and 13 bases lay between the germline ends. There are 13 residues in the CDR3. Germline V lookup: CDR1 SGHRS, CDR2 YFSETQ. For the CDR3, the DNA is TGCGCCAGCAGGGGAGGGGTCGGGACTGAAGCTTTCTTT. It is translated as CASRGGVGTEAFF.

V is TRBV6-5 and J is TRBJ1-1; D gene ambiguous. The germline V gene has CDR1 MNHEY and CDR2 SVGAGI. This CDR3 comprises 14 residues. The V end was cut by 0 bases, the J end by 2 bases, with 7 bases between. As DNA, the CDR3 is TGTGCCAGCAGTTACTCCGAGACTAACACTGAAGCTTTCTTT. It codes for CASSYSETNTEAFF.

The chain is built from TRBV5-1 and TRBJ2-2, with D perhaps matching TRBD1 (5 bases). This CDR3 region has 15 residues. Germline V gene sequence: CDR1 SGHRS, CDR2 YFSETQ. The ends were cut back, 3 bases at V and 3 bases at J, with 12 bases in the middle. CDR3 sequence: CASSWGRTDTGELFF. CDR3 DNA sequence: TGCGCCAGCAGCTGGGGCAGGACGGACACCGGGGAGCTGTTTTTT.

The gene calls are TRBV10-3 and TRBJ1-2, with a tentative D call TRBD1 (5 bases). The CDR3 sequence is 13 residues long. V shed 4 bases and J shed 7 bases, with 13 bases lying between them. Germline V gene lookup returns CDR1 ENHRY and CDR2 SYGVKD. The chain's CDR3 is CAISGEGPGGYTF. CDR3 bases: TGTGCCATCAGTGGCGAGGGGCCGGGTGGCTACACCTTC.

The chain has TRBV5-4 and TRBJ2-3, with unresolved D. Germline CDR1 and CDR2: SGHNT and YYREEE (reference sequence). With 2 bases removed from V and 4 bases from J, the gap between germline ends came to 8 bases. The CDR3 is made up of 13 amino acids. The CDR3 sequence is CASSFNWADTQYF. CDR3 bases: TGTGCCAGCAGCTTCAATTGGGCAGATACGCAGTATTTT. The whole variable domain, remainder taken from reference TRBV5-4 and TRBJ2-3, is ETGVTQSPTHLIKTRGQQVTLRCSSQSGHNTVSWYQQALGQGPQFIFQYYREEENGRGNFPPRFSGLQFPNYSSELNVNALELDDSALYLCASSFNWADTQYFGPGTRLTVL.